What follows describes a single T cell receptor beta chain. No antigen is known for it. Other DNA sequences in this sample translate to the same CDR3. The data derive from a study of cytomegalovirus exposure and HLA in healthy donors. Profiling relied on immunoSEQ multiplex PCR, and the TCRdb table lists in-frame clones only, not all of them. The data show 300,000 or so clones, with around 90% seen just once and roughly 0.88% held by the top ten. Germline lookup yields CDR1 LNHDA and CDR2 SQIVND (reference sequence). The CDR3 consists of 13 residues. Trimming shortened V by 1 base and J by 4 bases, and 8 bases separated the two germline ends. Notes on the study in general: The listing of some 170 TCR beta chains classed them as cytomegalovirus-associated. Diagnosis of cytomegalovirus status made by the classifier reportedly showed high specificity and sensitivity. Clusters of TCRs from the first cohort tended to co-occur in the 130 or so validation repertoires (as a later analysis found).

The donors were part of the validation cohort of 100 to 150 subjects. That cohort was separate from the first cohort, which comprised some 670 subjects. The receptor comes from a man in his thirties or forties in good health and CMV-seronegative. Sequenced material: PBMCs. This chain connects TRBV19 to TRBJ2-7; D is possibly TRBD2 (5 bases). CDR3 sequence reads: CASSIGGGYEQYF. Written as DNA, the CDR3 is TGTGCCAGTAGTATAGGAGGAGGATACGAGCAGTACTTC.